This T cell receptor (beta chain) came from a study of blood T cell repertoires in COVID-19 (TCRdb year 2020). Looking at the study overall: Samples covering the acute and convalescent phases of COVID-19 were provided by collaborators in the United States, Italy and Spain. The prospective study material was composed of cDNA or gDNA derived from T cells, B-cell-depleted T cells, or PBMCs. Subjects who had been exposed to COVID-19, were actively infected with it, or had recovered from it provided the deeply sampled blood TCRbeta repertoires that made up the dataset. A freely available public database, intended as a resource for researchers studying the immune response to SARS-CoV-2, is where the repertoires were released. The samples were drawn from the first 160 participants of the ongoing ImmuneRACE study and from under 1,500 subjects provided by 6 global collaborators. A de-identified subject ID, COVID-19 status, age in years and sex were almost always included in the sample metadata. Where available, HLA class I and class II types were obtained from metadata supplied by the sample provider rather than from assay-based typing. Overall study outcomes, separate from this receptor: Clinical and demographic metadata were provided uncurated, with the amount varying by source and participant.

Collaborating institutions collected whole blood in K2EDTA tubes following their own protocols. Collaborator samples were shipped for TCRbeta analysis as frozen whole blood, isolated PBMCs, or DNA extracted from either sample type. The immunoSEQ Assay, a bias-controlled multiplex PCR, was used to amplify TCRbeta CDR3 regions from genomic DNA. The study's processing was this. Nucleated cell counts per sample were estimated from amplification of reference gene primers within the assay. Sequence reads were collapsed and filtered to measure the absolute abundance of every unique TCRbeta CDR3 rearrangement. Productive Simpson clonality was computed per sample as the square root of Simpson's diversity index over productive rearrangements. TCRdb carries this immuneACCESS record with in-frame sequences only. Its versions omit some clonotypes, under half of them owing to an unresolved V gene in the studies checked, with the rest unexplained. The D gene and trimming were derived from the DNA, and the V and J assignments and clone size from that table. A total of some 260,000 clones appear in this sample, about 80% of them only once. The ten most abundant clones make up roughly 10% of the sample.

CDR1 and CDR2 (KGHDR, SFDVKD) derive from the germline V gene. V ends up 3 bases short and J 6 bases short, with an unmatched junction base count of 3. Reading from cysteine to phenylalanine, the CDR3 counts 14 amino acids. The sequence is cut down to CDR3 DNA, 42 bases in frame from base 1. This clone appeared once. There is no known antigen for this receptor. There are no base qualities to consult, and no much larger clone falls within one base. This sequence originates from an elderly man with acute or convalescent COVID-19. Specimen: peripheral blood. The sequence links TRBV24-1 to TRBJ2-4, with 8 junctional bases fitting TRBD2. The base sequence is TGTGCCACCAGTGATGCGGGAGGATTAAACATTCAGTACTTC. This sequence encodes CATSDAGGLNIQYF.